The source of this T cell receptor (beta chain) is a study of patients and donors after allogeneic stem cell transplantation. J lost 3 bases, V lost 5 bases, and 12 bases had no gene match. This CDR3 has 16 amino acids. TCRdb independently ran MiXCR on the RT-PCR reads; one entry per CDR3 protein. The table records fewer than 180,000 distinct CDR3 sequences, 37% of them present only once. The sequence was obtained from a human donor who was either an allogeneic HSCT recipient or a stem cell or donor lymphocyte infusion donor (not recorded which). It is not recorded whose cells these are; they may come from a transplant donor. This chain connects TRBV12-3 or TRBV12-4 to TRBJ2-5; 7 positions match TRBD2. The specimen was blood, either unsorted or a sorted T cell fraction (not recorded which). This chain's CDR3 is CASSGGGIGFKETQYF. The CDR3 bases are TGTGCCAGCAGTGGGGGGGGAATAGGTTTTAAAGAGACCCAGTACTTC.